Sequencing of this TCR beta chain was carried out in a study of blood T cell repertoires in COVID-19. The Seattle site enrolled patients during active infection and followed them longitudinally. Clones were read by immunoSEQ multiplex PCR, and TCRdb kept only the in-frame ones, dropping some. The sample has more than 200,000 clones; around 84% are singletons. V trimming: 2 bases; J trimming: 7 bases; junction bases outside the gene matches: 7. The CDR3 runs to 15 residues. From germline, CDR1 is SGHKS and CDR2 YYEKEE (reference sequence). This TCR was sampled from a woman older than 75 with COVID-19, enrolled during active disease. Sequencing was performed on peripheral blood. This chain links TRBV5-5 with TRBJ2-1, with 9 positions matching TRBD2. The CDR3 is CASSFGLAQQNEQFF. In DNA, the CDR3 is TGTGCCAGCAGCTTCGGACTAGCGCAGCAGAATGAGCAGTTCTTC.